This T cell receptor (beta chain) emerged from a study of vaccination and CD4 T cells after COVID-19. The Oncomine TCR Beta short-read assay sequenced DNA from cultured CD4+ T cells. TCRdb used MiXCR to reprocess the PCR reads, holding one entry per CDR3 protein. The data hold 20,000 to 25,000 distinct CDR3 sequences, with around 30% observed a single time. Time point reported: late sampling 161 to 241 days after vaccination in a few convalescent patients. The treatment: 10-day PBMC culture with coronavirus spike peptide pools or control peptides (ViraFEST assay). The CDR3 loop spans 15 amino acids. Germline lookup yields CDR1 DFQATT and CDR2 SNEGSKA (reference sequence). The ends lost 1 base at V and 6 bases at J; junction bases unmatched: 7. This clonotype turned up a few times. The antigen is not known.

The chain carries TRBV20-1 and TRBJ2-7; 12 bases are a match to TRBD2. This sample comprised CD4+ T cells from blood, cultured in vitro, obtained about 7 months after SARS-CoV-2 vaccination. This TCR was recovered from a human donor who had recovered from COVID-19. The CDR3 protein is CSARVWTSGMVEQYF. The CDR3 nucleotides are TGCAGTGCTAGAGTGTGGACTAGCGGGATGGTCGAGCAGTACTTC.